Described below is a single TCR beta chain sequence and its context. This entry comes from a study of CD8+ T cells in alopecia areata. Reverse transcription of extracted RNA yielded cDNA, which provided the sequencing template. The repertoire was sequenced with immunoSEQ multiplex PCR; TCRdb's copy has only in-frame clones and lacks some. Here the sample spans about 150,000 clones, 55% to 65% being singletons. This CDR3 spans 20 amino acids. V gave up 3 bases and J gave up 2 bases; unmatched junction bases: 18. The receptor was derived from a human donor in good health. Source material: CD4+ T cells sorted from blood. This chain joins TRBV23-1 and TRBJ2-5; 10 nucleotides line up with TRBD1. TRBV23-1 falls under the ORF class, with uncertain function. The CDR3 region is CASSHRRTGTGVGRQETQYF. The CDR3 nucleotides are TGCGCCAGCAGTCATCGACGCACCGGGACAGGGGTTGGACGGCAAGAGACCCAGTACTTC.